The rows below give T cell receptor beta chains drawn from one sample of a study of cytomegalovirus exposure and HLA in healthy donors. Assay used: immunoSEQ multiplex PCR; TCRdb lists only in-frame clones, some missing. Of about 140,000 clones listed, approximately 73% are singletons. The material sequenced was PBMCs. These receptors originate from a woman aged 40-49 years in good health and CMV-seronegative. Each CDR3 is given with its conserved first and last residue. The D gene is left open where the match is weak. Only part of the rows carry a size: once, few, many, or a class if the clone is expanded.

J gene: TRBJ1-6
clone size: once
D gene: TRBD1
V gene: TRBV6-1
CDR3 DNA: TGTGCCAGCAGTGACAACTCCGGGACAGGGAGGGTTTGGTCACCCCTCCACTTT
CDR3 protein: CASSDNSGTGRVWSPLHF

J gene: TRBJ2-3
clone size: NA
D gene: NA
V gene: TRBV7-9
CDR3 DNA: TGTGCCAGCAGCTTAGTGGGCGCAGATACGCAGTATTTT
CDR3 protein: CASSLVGADTQYF

J gene: TRBJ2-1
clone size: NA
D gene: NA
V gene: TRBV11-2
CDR3 DNA: TGTGCCAGCAGCTCGAGACTGGGCTACAATGAGCAGTTCTTC
CDR3 protein: CASSSRLGYNEQFF

J gene: TRBJ2-7
clone size: NA
D gene: TRBD1
V gene: TRBV2
CDR3 DNA: TGTGCCAGCAGTGAAGGTAGGGGGCAAGCCTACGAGCAGTACTTC
CDR3 protein: CASSEGRGQAYEQYF

J gene: TRBJ2-3
clone size: NA
D gene: TRBD2
V gene: TRBV27
CDR3 DNA: TGTGCCAGCATCTCTCGGAGCGGGGGGACGAAGGGAGGCACAGATACGCAGTATTTT
CDR3 protein: CASISRSGGTKGGTDTQYF

J gene: TRBJ1-4
clone size: NA
D gene: NA
V gene: TRBV18
CDR3 DNA: TGTGCCAGCTCACCAAACCGTGACAGAGTTAATGAAAAACTGTTTTTT
CDR3 protein: CASSPNRDRVNEKLFF

J gene: TRBJ2-1
clone size: NA
D gene: NA
V gene: TRBV5-5
CDR3 DNA: TGTGCCAGCAGCTTGGCCGGGACACTTCAGTTCTTC
CDR3 protein: CASSLAGTLQFF

J gene: TRBJ1-6
clone size: NA
D gene: NA
V gene: TRBV28
CDR3 DNA: TGTGCCGCCCGCGGGTCCTATAATTCACCCCTCCACTTT
CDR3 protein: CAARGSYNSPLHF

J gene: TRBJ1-1
clone size: few
D gene: NA
V gene: TRBV7-9
CDR3 DNA: TGTGCCAGCAGCTTACGGGAAGTGGACACTGAAGCTTTCTTT
CDR3 protein: CASSLREVDTEAFF

J gene: TRBJ1-1
clone size: few
D gene: NA
V gene: TRBV10-3
CDR3 DNA: TGTGCCATCAGTGCAGTCATGAACACTGAAGCTTTCTTT
CDR3 protein: CAISAVMNTEAFF

J gene: TRBJ2-1
clone size: few
D gene: TRBD2
V gene: TRBV5-6
CDR3 DNA: TGTGCCAGCAGCCTGGGGATCGGACTAGCGGTAAACAATGAGCAGTTCTTC
CDR3 protein: CASSLGIGLAVNNEQFF

J gene: TRBJ1-6
clone size: few
D gene: NA
V gene: TRBV5-6
CDR3 DNA: TGTGCCAGCACCCTCCGGCGGTCCTATAATTCACCCCTCCACTTT
CDR3 protein: CASTLRRSYNSPLHF

J gene: TRBJ1-5
clone size: NA
D gene: NA
V gene: TRBV27
CDR3 DNA: TGTGCCAGCAGTTTGCTCGGTCAGCCCCAGCATTTT
CDR3 protein: CASSLLGQPQHF

J gene: TRBJ1-1
clone size: few
D gene: NA
V gene: TRBV15
CDR3 DNA: TGTGCCACCAGCTTGGGGAGCACTGAAGCTTTCTTT
CDR3 protein: CATSLGSTEAFF

J gene: TRBJ2-2
clone size: few
D gene: TRBD2
V gene: TRBV7-8
CDR3 DNA: TGTGCCAGCAGCTTACGTAGCGGGGACATACACGCGAACACCGGGGAGCTGTTTTTT
CDR3 protein: CASSLRSGDIHANTGELFF

J gene: TRBJ2-3
clone size: NA
D gene: NA
V gene: TRBV6-1
CDR3 DNA: TGTGCCAGCAAGACTTCGATGGCAGATACGCAGTATTTT
CDR3 protein: CASKTSMADTQYF

J gene: TRBJ2-3
clone size: NA
D gene: TRBD2
V gene: TRBV11-2
CDR3 DNA: TGTGCCAGCAGCTTTCTAGCGGGGGGTGCAGATACGCAGTATTTT
CDR3 protein: CASSFLAGGADTQYF

J gene: TRBJ2-1
clone size: NA
D gene: TRBD2
V gene: TRBV4-2
CDR3 DNA: TGTGCCAGCAGCCAACGGGGGGGGGCCGACAATCCTAAATACAATGAGCAGTTCTTC
CDR3 protein: CASSQRGGADNPKYNEQFF

J gene: TRBJ2-1
clone size: NA
D gene: TRBD2
V gene: TRBV5-1
CDR3 DNA: TGCGCCAGCAGCTCGGGACTAGCGGGGCTCTACAATGAGCAGTTCTTC
CDR3 protein: CASSSGLAGLYNEQFF

J gene: TRBJ1-2
clone size: NA
D gene: TRBD1
V gene: TRBV7-9
CDR3 DNA: TGTGCCAGCAGCTTATTTTTGGGACAGCCGAATGGCTACACCTTC
CDR3 protein: CASSLFLGQPNGYTF

J gene: TRBJ1-4
clone size: NA
D gene: TRBD1
V gene: TRBV2
CDR3 DNA: TGTGCCAGCAGTGGCTACTCCAGGGGGCAAGAAGATGAAAAACTGTTTTTT
CDR3 protein: CASSGYSRGQEDEKLFF

J gene: TRBJ1-3
clone size: NA
D gene: NA
V gene: TRBV6-5
CDR3 DNA: TGTGCCAGCAGTTCCGGGATACTCATATTTTTT
CDR3 protein: CASSSGILIFF

J gene: TRBJ1-2
clone size: NA
D gene: TRBD1
V gene: TRBV29-1
CDR3 DNA: TGCAGCGTCAACATGATCCGGGACAGGGTGTGGGAAAACTATGGCTACACCTTC
CDR3 protein: CSVNMIRDRVWENYGYTF

J gene: TRBJ1-4
clone size: NA
D gene: TRBD1
V gene: TRBV7-9
CDR3 DNA: TGTGCCAGCAGCCACGAGGGGGCAGGGGGTGAAAAACTGTTTTTT
CDR3 protein: CASSHEGAGGEKLFF

J gene: TRBJ2-7
clone size: NA
D gene: NA
V gene: TRBV7-8
CDR3 DNA: TGTGCCAGCAGCTTAGAATCCGGGTATGGGGAGCAGTACTTC
CDR3 protein: CASSLESGYGEQYF

J gene: TRBJ2-7
clone size: NA
D gene: NA
V gene: TRBV6-6
CDR3 DNA: TGTGCCAGCGGGCCTACGGGGGTGGGCGAGCAGTACTTC
CDR3 protein: CASGPTGVGEQYF

J gene: TRBJ1-1
clone size: NA
D gene: NA
V gene: TRBV2
CDR3 DNA: TGTGCCAGCGGCATTGGGCCGGACACTGAAGCTTTCTTT
CDR3 protein: CASGIGPDTEAFF

J gene: TRBJ1-5
clone size: NA
D gene: TRBD1
V gene: TRBV19
CDR3 DNA: TGTGCCAGTAGTATATCTTTGGACAGGGAGAATCAGCCCCAGCATTTT
CDR3 protein: CASSISLDRENQPQHF

J gene: TRBJ1-5
clone size: NA
D gene: TRBD1
V gene: TRBV6-6
CDR3 DNA: TGTGCCAGCAGACAGGAGGGACAGAAACGTCAGCCCCAGCATTTT
CDR3 protein: CASRQEGQKRQPQHF

J gene: TRBJ2-7
clone size: NA
D gene: TRBD2
V gene: TRBV19
CDR3 DNA: TGTGCCAGTAGTACCCCCGGGACTAGCAGGTACGAGCAGTACTTC
CDR3 protein: CASSTPGTSRYEQYF